This T cell receptor beta chain was captured by sequencing in a study of T cell responses to AZD1222 COVID-19 vaccine. Study as a whole: Second-dose intervals near 4 or 12 weeks were combined.

Concerning this clone: Its specificity is not known.

The repertoire was sequenced with immunoSEQ multiplex PCR; TCRdb's copy has only in-frame clones and lacks some. Among roughly 96,000 clones listed, under 90% were seen once. The CDR3 is 15 residues long. Trimming shortened V by 2 bases and J by 0 bases, and 9 bases separated the two germline ends. Germline loops: CDR1 KGHSH, CDR2 LQKENI. Findings and limits, study-wide: With dominance at 160-218 and 743-854, vaccine-associated CD4 TCRs spanned spike. Donor demographics were predominantly white British with a female majority; clonal diversity may be underestimated. Spike-specific TCRs gained breadth and depth after people received two AZD1222 doses.

The receptor's source is an adult in good health. The sample was peripheral blood, taken on day 0 of AZD1222 vaccination. The V and J genes are TRBV18 and TRBJ2-3; no reliable D call. Here the CDR3 DNA reads TGTGCCAGCTCACCATACAGTCCTAGCACAGATACGCAGTATTTT. It codes for CASSPYSPSTDTQYF.